These T cell receptor beta chains were read from a single sample in a study of CD8+ T cells in alopecia areata. Clones were sequenced by immunoSEQ multiplex PCR, and TCRdb holds only the in-frame ones, with some missing. The sample has approximately 150,000 clones, more than 55% seen once. Sequenced: CD8+ T cells sorted from blood. The source is a human donor in good health. Each CDR3 is given with its conserved first and last residue. A D gene is named only where the DNA matches it firmly. A row's size may be missing; if present it is once, few, many or a size class.

V gene,J gene,D gene,clone size,CDR3 DNA,CDR3 protein
TRBV7-9,TRBJ2-7,.,few,TGTGCCAGCAGCAGAGGACAGACCTACGAGCAGTACTTC,CASSRGQTYEQYF
TRBV28,TRBJ2-7,TRBD2,few,TGTGCCAGCAGTTCACAAGGACTAGCGGGATCCTACGAGCAGTACTTC,CASSSQGLAGSYEQYF
TRBV7-2,TRBJ2-2,TRBD2,.,TGTGCCAGCAGCCATTGGGAGGGGAAGAACACCGGGGAGCTGTTTTTT,CASSHWEGKNTGELFF
TRBV10-3,TRBJ2-7,.,.,TGTGCCATCAGTGAGTCGAGGGTGTCCGAGCAGTACTTC,CAISESRVSEQYF
TRBV28,TRBJ1-1,TRBD1,.,TGTGCCAGCAGGGAGACAGGGAGTCACACTGAAGCTTTCTTT,CASRETGSHTEAFF
TRBV13,TRBJ2-5,TRBD1,.,TGTGCCAGCAGCTTGGGACAGGGGCCGGCCCAGTACTTC,CASSLGQGPAQYF
TRBV5-1,TRBJ1-1,.,.,TGCGCCAGCAGTCCCGGGGGGACTGAAGCTTTCTTT,CASSPGGTEAFF
TRBV11-2,TRBJ2-1,.,.,TGTGCCAGCAGCCAGAGGGAAAATGAGCAGTTCTTC,CASSQRENEQFF
TRBV7-8,TRBJ1-2,TRBD1,.,TGTGCCAGCAAAGAGTTCGGGACAGCTGGCTACACCTTC,CASKEFGTAGYTF
TRBV2,TRBJ2-6,.,.,TGTGCCACCCCTTTGTGGGCTGGGGCCAACGTCCTGACTTTC,CATPLWAGANVLTF
TRBV4-1,TRBJ2-1,.,.,TGCGCCAGCAGCCCCCGGGACTCGCCCCCTCGGAATGAGCAGTTCTTC,CASSPRDSPPRNEQFF
TRBV18,TRBJ2-2,.,few,TGTGCCAGCTCACCTCCGTCCGAGCCCGGGGAGCTGTTTTTT,CASSPPSEPGELFF
TRBV11-2,TRBJ2-5,.,.,TGTGCCAGCTATGGGGGCTATAGTGAGGGGGAGACCCAGTACTTC,CASYGGYSEGETQYF
TRBV19,TRBJ2-7,TRBD1,once,TGTGCCAGTAGTATGGTTTTGGGACAGTCCCAATACGAGCAGTACTTC,CASSMVLGQSQYEQYF
TRBV6-4,TRBJ2-2,TRBD1,.,TGTGCCAGCAGTGACCCCGGACAGGGGGCCGGGGAGCTGTTTTTT,CASSDPGQGAGELFF
TRBV5-4,TRBJ2-1,.,few,TGTGCCAGCAGCTTGGGCGGCAGAACGGGATACAATGAGCAGTTCTTC,CASSLGGRTGYNEQFF
TRBV5-1,TRBJ1-2,.,.,TGCGCCAGCAGCTTGTGGCGGGCATCCAACTATGGCTACACCTTC,CASSLWRASNYGYTF
TRBV28,TRBJ2-7,.,.,TGTGCCAGCAGTTTAAGGGGAGCCTACTACGAGCAGTACTTC,CASSLRGAYYEQYF
TRBV28,TRBJ2-5,.,.,TGTGCCAGCAGCCAAGGGGCGACCCAGTACTTC,CASSQGATQYF
TRBV2,TRBJ1-1,TRBD1,.,TGTGCCAGCAGTGTAACAGGGGGCTCTGTTGAAGCTTTCTTT,CASSVTGGSVEAFF
TRBV9,TRBJ2-1,.,few,TGTGCCAGCAGCGTAGACTGGCAGGAGCAGTTCTTC,CASSVDWQEQFF
TRBV5-4,TRBJ1-1,.,.,TGTGCCAGCAGCTATGCCGGGGGAATCAACACTGAAGCTTTCTTT,CASSYAGGINTEAFF
TRBV27,TRBJ2-1,TRBD1,.,TGTGCCAGCAGTGTGGACAGGGTGAATGAGCAGTTCTTC,CASSVDRVNEQFF
TRBV27,TRBJ2-7,TRBD2,.,TGTGCCAGCAGTCCGAAGGGACTAGCGGGCCTACCCTACGAGCAGTACTTC,CASSPKGLAGLPYEQYF
TRBV9,TRBJ1-1,TRBD1,few,TGTGCCAGCAGCCATAGGACAGGCGAGGAAGCTTTCTTT,CASSHRTGEEAFF
TRBV15,TRBJ2-1,TRBD2,.,TGTGCCACCAGCCCTTCATTGGCGGGAGGGAATGAGCAGTTCTTC,CATSPSLAGGNEQFF
TRBV5-1,TRBJ2-2,.,.,TGCGCCAGCATCGGCCCGGCCACCGGGGAGCTGTTTTTT,CASIGPATGELFF
TRBV29-1,TRBJ1-2,.,.,TGCAGCGCCCCCGGGACGAAGGATGGCTACACCTTC,CSAPGTKDGYTF
TRBV30,TRBJ2-2,.,few,TGTGCCTGGAGTACCGGGAAAAGGGAGCTGTTTTTT,CAWSTGKRELFF
TRBV29-1,TRBJ2-7,.,few,TGCAGCGTTGAAGATTCCAGGCCCCACGAGCAGTACTTC,CSVEDSRPHEQYF
TRBV10-2,TRBJ2-2,TRBD2,.,TGCGCCAGCATCGACAGCGGGAGATTTACCGGGGAGCTGTTTTTT,CASIDSGRFTGELFF
TRBV27,TRBJ2-1,TRBD2,.,TGTGCCAGCAGTTCCCCTCAACTAGCGGGAGTTAATGAGCAGTTCTTC,CASSSPQLAGVNEQFF
TRBV29-1,TRBJ2-1,TRBD1,few,TGCAGCGGAGGGGGGACAGGGCACAACAATGAGCAGTTCTTC,CSGGGTGHNNEQFF
TRBV5-1,TRBJ1-1,.,.,TGCGCCAGCAGGTCAGGGGTGGGTACTGAAGCTTTCTTT,CASRSGVGTEAFF
TRBV5-1,TRBJ2-7,.,once,TGCGCCAGCAGCTTGGCTAGGGGGGTCGACGAGCAGTACTTC,CASSLARGVDEQYF
TRBV9,TRBJ1-2,.,.,TGTGCCAGCAGCGCGGGGACACCTATTAATGATGGCTACACCTTC,CASSAGTPINDGYTF
TRBV19,TRBJ2-1,TRBD1,.,TGTGCCAGTAGTATAGTTCGACAGGGGCCCTACAATGAGCAGTTCTTC,CASSIVRQGPYNEQFF
TRBV27,TRBJ2-1,.,.,TGTGCCAGCAGTTTGCTGACTACAGCCTACAATGAGCAGTTCTTC,CASSLLTTAYNEQFF
TRBV29-1,TRBJ1-2,.,.,TGCAGCGTGCTACAGGGAGGGTATGGCTACACCTTC,CSVLQGGYGYTF
TRBV7-9,TRBJ1-1,.,few,TGTGCCAGCAGCTTAGTCATTTTGAACACTGAAGCTTTCTTT,CASSLVILNTEAFF
TRBV27,TRBJ2-3,TRBD1,once,TGTGCCAGCAGTTCATACAGGGGGATAACAGATACGCAGTATTTT,CASSSYRGITDTQYF
TRBV4-1,TRBJ2-3,TRBD2,.,TGCGCCAGCAGCCAAGATACCAATAGCGGGATTTTAGATACGCAGTATTTT,CASSQDTNSGILDTQYF
TRBV29-1,TRBJ2-3,.,.,TGCAGCGGAATCGGTCACACAGATACGCAGTATTTT,CSGIGHTDTQYF
TRBV11-2,TRBJ1-4,.,few,TGTGCCAGCAGCCCGAGATTGACAACTAATGAAAAACTGTTTTTT,CASSPRLTTNEKLFF
TRBV19,TRBJ1-1,.,.,TGTGCCAGTAGTATGTTTACTGGGCAGAACACTGAAGCTTTCTTT,CASSMFTGQNTEAFF
TRBV23-1,TRBJ1-5,.,.,TGCGCCAGCAGTCAACGGGGGCGGGGCAATCAGCCCCAGCATTTT,CASSQRGRGNQPQHF
TRBV7-2,TRBJ2-1,TRBD2,few,TGTGCCAGCAGCTTACTAGCGGGAGTTGACAATGAGCAGTTCTTC,CASSLLAGVDNEQFF
TRBV7-9,TRBJ2-7,.,.,TGTGCCAGCAGCCCCACCTCCAGCTCCTACGAGCAGTACTTC,CASSPTSSSYEQYF
TRBV6-5,TRBJ2-7,.,few,TGTGCCAGCAGTTACACAAGGACTAACCCCCGTACGAAGCAGTACTTC,CASSYTRTNPRTKQYF
TRBV15,TRBJ2-1,.,.,TGTGCCACCAGCAGAGATGTCGCGCGCAATGAGCAGTTCTTC,CATSRDVARNEQFF
TRBV29-1,TRBJ1-2,.,.,TGCAGCGTTGAAGATCGTAGCGGCTACACCTTC,CSVEDRSGYTF
TRBV29-1,TRBJ2-1,.,once,TGCAGCGTTCAGCGGGCGAGACCCTACAATGAGCAGTTCTTC,CSVQRARPYNEQFF
TRBV6-6,TRBJ2-1,.,.,TGTGCCAGCAGTTCGGTGGGCTACTACAATGAGCAGTTCTTC,CASSSVGYYNEQFF
TRBV13,TRBJ1-2,TRBD1,.,TGTGCCAGCAGCCCGGGACAGGGGGAAGGCTACACCTTC,CASSPGQGEGYTF
TRBV25-1,TRBJ1-2,TRBD1,once,TGTGCCAGCAGCGACCAGGGGACAGGGGGCTACACCTTC,CASSDQGTGGYTF
TRBV5-6,TRBJ2-1,.,few,TGTGCCAGCAGCCGCGGGACGGCCTACAATGAGCAGTTCTTC,CASSRGTAYNEQFF
TRBV30,TRBJ2-3,.,.,TGTGCCATCGGGGCAGATACGCAGTATTTT,CAIGADTQYF
TRBV29-1,TRBJ2-6,.,.,TGCAGCGCCGTAATGAGCTCTGGGGCCAACGTCCTGACTTTC,CSAVMSSGANVLTF
TRBV4-1,TRBJ2-1,.,.,TGCGCCAGCAGCCAAGACGGGGGTAATGAGCAGTTCTTC,CASSQDGGNEQFF
TRBV19,TRBJ2-3,.,.,TGTGCCAGTAGTACAGGGATCAGCACAGATACGCAGTATTTT,CASSTGISTDTQYF